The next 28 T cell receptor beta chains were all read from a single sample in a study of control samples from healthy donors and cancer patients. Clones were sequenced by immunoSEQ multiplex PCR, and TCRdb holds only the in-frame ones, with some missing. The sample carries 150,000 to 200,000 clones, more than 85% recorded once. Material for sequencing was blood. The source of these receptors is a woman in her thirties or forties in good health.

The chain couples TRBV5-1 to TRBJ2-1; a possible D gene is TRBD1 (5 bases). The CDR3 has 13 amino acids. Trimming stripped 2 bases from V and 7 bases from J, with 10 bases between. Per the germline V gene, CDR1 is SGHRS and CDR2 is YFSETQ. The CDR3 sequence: CASSFWGDNEQFF. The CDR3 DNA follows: TGCGCCAGCAGCTTTTGGGGCGATAATGAGCAGTTCTTC.

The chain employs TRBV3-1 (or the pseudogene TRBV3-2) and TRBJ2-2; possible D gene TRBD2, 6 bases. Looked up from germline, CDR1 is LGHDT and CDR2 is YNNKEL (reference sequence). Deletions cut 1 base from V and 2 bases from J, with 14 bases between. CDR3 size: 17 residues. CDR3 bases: TGTGCCAGCAGCCAAGGATGGGGGACTGGAAACACCGGGGAGCTGTTTTTT. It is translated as CASSQGWGTGNTGELFF.

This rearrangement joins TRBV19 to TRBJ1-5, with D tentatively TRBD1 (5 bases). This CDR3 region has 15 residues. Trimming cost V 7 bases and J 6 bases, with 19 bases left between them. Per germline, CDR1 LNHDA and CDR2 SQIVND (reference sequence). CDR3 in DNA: TGTGCCAGTACTCCCTCGCGGCAGGGCGGTCAGCCCCAGCATTTT. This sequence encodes CASTPSRQGGQPQHF.

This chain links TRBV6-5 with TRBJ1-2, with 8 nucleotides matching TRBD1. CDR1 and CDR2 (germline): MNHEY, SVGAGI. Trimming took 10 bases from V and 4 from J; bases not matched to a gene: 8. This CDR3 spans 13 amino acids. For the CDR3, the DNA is TGTGCCAATACGACAGGGGAAAGCTATGGCTACACCTTC. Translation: CANTTGESYGYTF.

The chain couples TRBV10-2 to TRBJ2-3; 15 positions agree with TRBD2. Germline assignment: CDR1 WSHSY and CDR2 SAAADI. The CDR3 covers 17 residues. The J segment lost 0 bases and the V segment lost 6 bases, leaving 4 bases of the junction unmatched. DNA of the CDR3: TGCGCCAGCAGCACCGGGACTAGCGGGGGGAGCACAGATACGCAGTATTTT. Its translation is CASSTGTSGGSTDTQYF.

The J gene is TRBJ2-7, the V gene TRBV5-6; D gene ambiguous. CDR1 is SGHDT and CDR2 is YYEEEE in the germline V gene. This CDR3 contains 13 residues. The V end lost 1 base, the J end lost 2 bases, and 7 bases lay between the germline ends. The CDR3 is CASSLWGTYEQYF. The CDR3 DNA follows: TGTGCCAGCAGCTTGTGGGGAACCTACGAGCAGTACTTC.

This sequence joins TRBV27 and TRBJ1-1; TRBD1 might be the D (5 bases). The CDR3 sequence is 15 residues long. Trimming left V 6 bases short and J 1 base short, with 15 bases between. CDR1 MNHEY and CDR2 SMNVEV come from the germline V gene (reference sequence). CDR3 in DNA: TGTGCCAGCAGGACTAGAGTTGGGGGGAACACTGAAGCTTTCTTT. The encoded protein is CASRTRVGGNTEAFF.

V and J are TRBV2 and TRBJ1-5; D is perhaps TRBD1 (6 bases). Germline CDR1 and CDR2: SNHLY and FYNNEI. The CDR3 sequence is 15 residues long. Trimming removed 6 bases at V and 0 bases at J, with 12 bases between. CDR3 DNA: TGTGCCAGCAGACGGACAGTCAATAGCAATCAGCCCCAGCATTTT. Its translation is CASRRTVNSNQPQHF. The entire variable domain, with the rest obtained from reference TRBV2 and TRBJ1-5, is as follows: EPEVTQTPSHQVTQMGQEVILRCVPISNHLYFYWYRQILGQKVEFLVSFYNNEISEKSEIFDDQFSVERPDGSNFTLKIRSTKLEDSAMYFCASRRTVNSNQPQHFGDGTRLSIL.

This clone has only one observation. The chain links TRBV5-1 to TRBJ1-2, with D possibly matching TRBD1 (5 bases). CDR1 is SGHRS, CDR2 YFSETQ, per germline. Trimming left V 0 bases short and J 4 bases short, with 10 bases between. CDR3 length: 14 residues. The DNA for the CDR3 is TGCGCCAGCAGCTTGGCCACCGGGGGCTATGGCTACACCTTC. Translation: CASSLATGGYGYTF. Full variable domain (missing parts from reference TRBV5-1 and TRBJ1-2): KAGVTQTPRYLIKTRGQQVTLSCSPISGHRSVSWYQQTPGQGLQFLFEYFSETQRNKGNFPGRFSGRQFSNSRSEMNVSTLELGDSALYLCASSLATGGYGYTFGSGTRLTVV.

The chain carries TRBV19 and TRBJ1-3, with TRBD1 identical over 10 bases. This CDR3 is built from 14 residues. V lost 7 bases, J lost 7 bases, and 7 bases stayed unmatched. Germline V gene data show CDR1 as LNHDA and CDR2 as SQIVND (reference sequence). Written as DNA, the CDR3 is TGTGCCAGTACCCTACGACAGGGGGCGAACACCATATATTTT. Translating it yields CASTLRQGANTIYF.

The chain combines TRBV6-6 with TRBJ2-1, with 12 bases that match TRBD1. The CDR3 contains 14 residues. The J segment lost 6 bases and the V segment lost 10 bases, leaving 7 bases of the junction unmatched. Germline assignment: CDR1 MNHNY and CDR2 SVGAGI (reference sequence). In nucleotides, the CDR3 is TGTGCCACCGTGGGACAGGGGGCAGGCAATGAGCAGTTCTTC. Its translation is CATVGQGAGNEQFF.

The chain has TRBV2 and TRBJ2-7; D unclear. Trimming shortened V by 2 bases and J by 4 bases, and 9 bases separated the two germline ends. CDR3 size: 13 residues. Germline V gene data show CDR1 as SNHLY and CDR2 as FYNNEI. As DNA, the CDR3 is TGTGCCAGCAGTGAAATAGGACCTTACGAGCAGTACTTC. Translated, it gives CASSEIGPYEQYF.

The chain's CDR3 is CASSLVRGSYEQYF. As DNA, the CDR3 is TGCGCCAGCAGCTTGGTCAGGGGATCCTACGAGCAGTACTTC. The rearrangement links TRBV5-1 to TRBJ2-7; D is possibly TRBD1 (6 bases). V was pared by 0 bases and J by 1 base, with 8 bases between. The CDR3 is 14 residues long. Germline CDR1 is SGHRS and CDR2 is YFSETQ.

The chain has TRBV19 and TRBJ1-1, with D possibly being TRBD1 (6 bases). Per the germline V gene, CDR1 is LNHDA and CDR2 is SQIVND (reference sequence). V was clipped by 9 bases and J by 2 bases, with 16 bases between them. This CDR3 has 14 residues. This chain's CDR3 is CASCYSGANTEAFF. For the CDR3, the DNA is TGTGCCAGCTGTTATTCAGGGGCTAACACTGAAGCTTTCTTT. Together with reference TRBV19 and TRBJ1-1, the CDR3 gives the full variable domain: DGGITQSPKYLFRKEGQNVTLSCEQNLNHDAMYWYRQDPGQGLRLIYYSQIVNDFQKGDIAEGYSVSREKKESFPLTVTSAQKNPTAFYLCASCYSGANTEAFFGQGTRLTVV.

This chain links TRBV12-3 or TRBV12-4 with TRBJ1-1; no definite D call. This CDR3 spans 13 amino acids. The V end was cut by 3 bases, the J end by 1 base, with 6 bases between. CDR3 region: CASSFYSNTEAFF. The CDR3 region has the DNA TGTGCCAGCAGTTTTTACTCGAACACTGAAGCTTTCTTT.

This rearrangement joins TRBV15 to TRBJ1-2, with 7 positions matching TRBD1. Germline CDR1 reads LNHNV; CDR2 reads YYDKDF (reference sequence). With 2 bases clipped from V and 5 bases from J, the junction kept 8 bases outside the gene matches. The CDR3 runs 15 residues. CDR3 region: CATSRSPEGAYGYTF. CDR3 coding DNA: TGTGCCACCAGCAGATCTCCCGAGGGGGCGTATGGCTACACCTTC.

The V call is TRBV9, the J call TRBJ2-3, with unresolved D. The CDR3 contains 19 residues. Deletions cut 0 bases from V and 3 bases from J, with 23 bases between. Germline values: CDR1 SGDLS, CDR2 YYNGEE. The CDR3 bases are TGTGCCAGCAGCGTAGTTCTTCGAGTCCGAACGGTCATAACAGATACGCAGTATTTT. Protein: CASSVVLRVRTVITDTQYF. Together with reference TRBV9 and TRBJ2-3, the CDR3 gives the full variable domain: DSGVTQTPKHLITATGQRVTLRCSPRSGDLSVYWYQQSLDQGLQFLIQYYNGEERAKGNILERFSAQQFPDLHSELNLSSLELGDSALYFCASSVVLRVRTVITDTQYFGPGTRLTVL.

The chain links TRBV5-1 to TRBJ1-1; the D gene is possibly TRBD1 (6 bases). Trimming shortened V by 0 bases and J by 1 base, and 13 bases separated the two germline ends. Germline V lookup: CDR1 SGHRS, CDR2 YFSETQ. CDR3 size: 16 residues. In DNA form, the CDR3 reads TGCGCCAGCAGCTTGGCCCAGGGGTTAAGGAACACTGAAGCTTTCTTT. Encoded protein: CASSLAQGLRNTEAFF. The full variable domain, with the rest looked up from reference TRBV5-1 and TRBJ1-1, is KAGVTQTPRYLIKTRGQQVTLSCSPISGHRSVSWYQQTPGQGLQFLFEYFSETQRNKGNFPGRFSGRQFSNSRSEMNVSTLELGDSALYLCASSLAQGLRNTEAFFGQGTRLTVV.

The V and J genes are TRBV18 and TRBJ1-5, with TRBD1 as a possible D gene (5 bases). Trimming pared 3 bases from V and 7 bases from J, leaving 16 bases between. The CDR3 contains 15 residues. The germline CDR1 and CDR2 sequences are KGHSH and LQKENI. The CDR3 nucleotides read TGTGCCAGCTCACCGGGGACTCAAGATAGGCAGCCCCAGCATTTT. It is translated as CASSPGTQDRQPQHF. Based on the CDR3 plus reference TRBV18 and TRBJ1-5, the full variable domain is NAGVMQNPRHLVRRRGQEARLRCSPMKGHSHVYWYRQLPEEGLKFMVYLQKENIIDESGMPKERFSAEFPKEGPSILRIQQVVRGDSAAYFCASSPGTQDRQPQHFGDGTRLSIL.

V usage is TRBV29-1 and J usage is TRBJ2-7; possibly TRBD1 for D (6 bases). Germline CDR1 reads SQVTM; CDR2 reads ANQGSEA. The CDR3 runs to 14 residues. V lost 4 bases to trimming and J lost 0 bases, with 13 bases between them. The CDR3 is CSVAWDTSSYEQYF. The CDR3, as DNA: TGCAGCGTTGCTTGGGACACGAGCTCCTACGAGCAGTACTTC.

CDR3 in amino acids: CASSLQAAYGYTF. CDR3 coding DNA: TGTGCCAGCAGCTTGCAGGCAGCCTATGGCTACACCTTC. The rearrangement uses TRBV7-6 and TRBJ1-2; D call uncertain. The V end was cut by 3 bases, the J end by 4 bases, with 9 bases between. Germline CDR1 is SGHVS and CDR2 is FNYEAQ. The CDR3 extends over 13 amino acids. The complete variable domain, with remaining parts taken from reference TRBV7-6 and TRBJ1-2, reads GAGVSQSPRYKVTKRGQDVALRCDPISGHVSLYWYRQALGQGPEFLTYFNYEAQQDKSGLPNDRFSAERPEGSISTLTIQRTEQRDSAMYRCASSLQAAYGYTFGSGTRLTVV.

The CDR3 DNA reads TGTGCCAGCAGTGTAACTAGCGGGGGTAGCACAGATACGCAGTATTTT. Amino acid sequence: CASSVTSGGSTDTQYF. The V call is TRBV6-1, the J call TRBJ2-3; TRBD2 matches at 11 bases. Germline CDR1 and CDR2: MNHNS and SASEGT. The trim removed 4 bases at V and 0 bases at J, leaving 3 bases unmatched. The CDR3 totals 16 residues.

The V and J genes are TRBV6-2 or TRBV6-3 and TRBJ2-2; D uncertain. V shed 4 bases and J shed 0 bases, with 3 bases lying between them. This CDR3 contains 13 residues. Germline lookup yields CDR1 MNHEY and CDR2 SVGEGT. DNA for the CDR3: TGTGCCAGCAGTTGGCCGAACACCGGGGAGCTGTTTTTT. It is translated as CASSWPNTGELFF.

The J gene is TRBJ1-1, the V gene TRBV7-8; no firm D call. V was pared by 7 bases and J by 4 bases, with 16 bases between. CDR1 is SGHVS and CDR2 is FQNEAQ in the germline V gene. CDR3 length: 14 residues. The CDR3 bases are TGTGCCAGCACTAACGGGCAGCTAGCCACTGAAGCTTTCTTT. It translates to CASTNGQLATEAFF.

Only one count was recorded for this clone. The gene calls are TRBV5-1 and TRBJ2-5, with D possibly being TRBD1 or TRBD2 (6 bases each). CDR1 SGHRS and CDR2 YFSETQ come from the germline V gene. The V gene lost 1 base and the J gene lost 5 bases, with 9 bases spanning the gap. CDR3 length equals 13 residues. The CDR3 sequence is CASSLPGAETQYF. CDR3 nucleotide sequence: TGCGCCAGCAGCTTGCCGGGGGCCGAGACCCAGTACTTC. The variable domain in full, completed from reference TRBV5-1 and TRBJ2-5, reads KAGVTQTPRYLIKTRGQQVTLSCSPISGHRSVSWYQQTPGQGLQFLFEYFSETQRNKGNFPGRFSGRQFSNSRSEMNVSTLELGDSALYLCASSLPGAETQYFGPGTRLLVL.

CDR3 coding DNA: TGTGCCAGCAGCTTAGCAGGGGGGAACACTGAAGCTTTCTTT. The encoded protein is CASSLAGGNTEAFF. This rearrangement joins TRBV7-6 to TRBJ1-1, with D perhaps TRBD1 (6 bases). The germline V gene encodes CDR1 SGHVS and CDR2 FNYEAQ. Trimming removed 0 bases from V and 1 base from J, with 6 bases in between. The CDR3 is 14 residues long. Using reference TRBV7-6 and TRBJ1-1 for the parts outside the CDR3, the full variable domain is GAGVSQSPRYKVTKRGQDVALRCDPISGHVSLYWYRQALGQGPEFLTYFNYEAQQDKSGLPNDRFSAERPEGSISTLTIQRTEQRDSAMYRCASSLAGGNTEAFFGQGTRLTVV.

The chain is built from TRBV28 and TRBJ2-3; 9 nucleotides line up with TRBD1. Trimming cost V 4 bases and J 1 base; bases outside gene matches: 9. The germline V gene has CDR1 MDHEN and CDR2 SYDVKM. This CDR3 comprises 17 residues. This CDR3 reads CASSSPGTGIGTDTQYF. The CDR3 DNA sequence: TGTGCCAGCAGTTCACCCGGGACAGGGATTGGCACAGATACGCAGTATTTT.

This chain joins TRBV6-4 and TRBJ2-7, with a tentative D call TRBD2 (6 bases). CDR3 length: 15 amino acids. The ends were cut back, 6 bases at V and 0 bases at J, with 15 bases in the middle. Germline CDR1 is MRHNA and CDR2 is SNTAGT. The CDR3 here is CASSPSAGSSYEQYF. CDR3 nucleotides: TGTGCCAGCAGCCCAAGTGCGGGGAGCTCCTACGAGCAGTACTTC.